This TCR beta chain was identified in a study of CD8 T cell repertoires and HIV-1 epitope variants. With regard to this clone: Its target is unknown.

Profiling relied on immunoSEQ multiplex PCR, and the TCRdb table lists in-frame clones only, not all of them. The sample records fewer than 6,000 clones, around two thirds being singletons. CDR3 length: 14 amino acids. Germline CDR1 SGHRS, CDR2 YFSETQ. Trimming left V 0 bases short and J 1 base short, with 7 bases between. The TCR originated in a male donor with HIV. Specimen: cultured CD8+ T cells derived from PBMCs. The chain is built from TRBV5-1 and TRBJ1-1, with D unresolved. CDR3 sequence reads: CASSLEGGNTEAFF. The CDR3 coding sequence is TGCGCCAGCAGCTTGGAAGGAGGGAACACTGAAGCTTTCTTT.